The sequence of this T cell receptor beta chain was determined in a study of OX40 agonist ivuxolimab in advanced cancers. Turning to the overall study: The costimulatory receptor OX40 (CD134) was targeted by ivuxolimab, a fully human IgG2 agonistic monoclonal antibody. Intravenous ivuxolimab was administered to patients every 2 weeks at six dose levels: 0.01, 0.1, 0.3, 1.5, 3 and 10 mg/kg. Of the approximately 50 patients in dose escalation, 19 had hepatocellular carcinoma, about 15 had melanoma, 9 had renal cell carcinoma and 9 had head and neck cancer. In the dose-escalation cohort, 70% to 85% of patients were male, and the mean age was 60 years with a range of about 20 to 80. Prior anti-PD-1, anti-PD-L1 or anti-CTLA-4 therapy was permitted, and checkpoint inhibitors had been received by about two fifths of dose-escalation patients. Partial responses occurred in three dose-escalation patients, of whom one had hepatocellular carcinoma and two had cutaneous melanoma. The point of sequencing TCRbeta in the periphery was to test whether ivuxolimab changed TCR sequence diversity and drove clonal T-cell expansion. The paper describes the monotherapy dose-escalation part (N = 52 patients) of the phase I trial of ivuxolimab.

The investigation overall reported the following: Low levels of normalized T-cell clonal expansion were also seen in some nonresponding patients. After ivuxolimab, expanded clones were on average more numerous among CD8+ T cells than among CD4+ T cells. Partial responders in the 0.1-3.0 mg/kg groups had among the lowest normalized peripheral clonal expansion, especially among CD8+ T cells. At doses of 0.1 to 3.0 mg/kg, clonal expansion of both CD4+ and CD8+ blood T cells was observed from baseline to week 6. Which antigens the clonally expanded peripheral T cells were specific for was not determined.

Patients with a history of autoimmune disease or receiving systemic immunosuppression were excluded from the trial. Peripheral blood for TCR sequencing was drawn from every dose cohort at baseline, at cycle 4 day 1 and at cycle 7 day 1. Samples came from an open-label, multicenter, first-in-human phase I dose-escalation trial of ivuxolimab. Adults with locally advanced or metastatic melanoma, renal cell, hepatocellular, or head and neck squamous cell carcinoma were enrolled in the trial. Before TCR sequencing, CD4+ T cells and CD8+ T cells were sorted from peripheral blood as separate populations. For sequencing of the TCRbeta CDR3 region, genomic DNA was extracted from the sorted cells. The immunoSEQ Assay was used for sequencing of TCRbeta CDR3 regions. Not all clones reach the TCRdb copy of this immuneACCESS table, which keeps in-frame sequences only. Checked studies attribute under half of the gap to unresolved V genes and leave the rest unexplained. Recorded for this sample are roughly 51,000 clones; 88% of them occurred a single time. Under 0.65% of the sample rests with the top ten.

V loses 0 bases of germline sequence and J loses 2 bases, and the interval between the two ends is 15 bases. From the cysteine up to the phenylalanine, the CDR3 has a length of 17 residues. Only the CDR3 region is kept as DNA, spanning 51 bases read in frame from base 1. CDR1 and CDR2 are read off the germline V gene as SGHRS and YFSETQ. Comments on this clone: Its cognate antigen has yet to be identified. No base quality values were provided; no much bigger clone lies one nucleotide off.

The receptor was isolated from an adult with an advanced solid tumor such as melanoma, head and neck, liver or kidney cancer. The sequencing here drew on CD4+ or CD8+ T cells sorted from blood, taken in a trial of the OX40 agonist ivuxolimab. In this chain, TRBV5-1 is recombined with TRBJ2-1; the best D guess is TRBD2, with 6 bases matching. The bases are TGCGCCAGCAGCTTGGGGCGGGGTAGCGTCACCTACAATGAGCAGTTCTTC. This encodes CASSLGRGSVTYNEQFF. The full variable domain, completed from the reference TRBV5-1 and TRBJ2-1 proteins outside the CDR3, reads KAGVTQTPRYLIKTRGQQVTLSCSPISGHRSVSWYQQTPGQGLQFLFEYFSETQRNKGNFPGRFSGRQFSNSRSEMNVSTLELGDSALYLCASSLGRGSVTYNEQFFGPGTRLTVL.